This TCR beta chain was sequenced for a study of T cell responses to AZD1222 COVID-19 vaccine. Study at large: Pooling covered second doses at about 4 or about 12 weeks. Notes on the study in general: No day 14 peak samples; only post-peak repertoires were characterized.

To note about this clone: Its antigen remains unidentified.

The table came from immunoSEQ multiplex PCR; TCRdb's copy has only in-frame clones and leaves some out. The repertoire consists of 200,000 or so clones, with around 92% occurring once and the leading ten covering roughly 9.8%. This clonotype was obtained from an adult in good health. This sample comprised peripheral blood, obtained on day 0 of AZD1222 vaccination.

This chain's CDR3 is CASSDLWSNQPQHF. CDR3 bases: TGTGCCAGCAGTGACCTGTGGAGCAATCAGCCCCAGCATTTT. This rearrangement joins TRBV25-1 to TRBJ1-5; D is undetermined. Germline values: CDR1 MGHDK, CDR2 SYGVNS. V lost 3 bases to trimming and J lost 1 base, with 7 bases between them. The CDR3 has 14 amino acids.